The clone carrying this T cell receptor (beta chain) showed up just a few times. This entry belongs to a study of blood T cell repertoires in COVID-19. The V end lost 5 bases, the J end lost 3 bases, and 11 bases lay between the germline ends. Germline V CDR1 and CDR2: SGHVS, FQNEAQ. The CDR3 has 13 amino acids. Profiled with immunoSEQ multiplex PCR; TCRdb holds only in-frame clones, not every one. The repertoire holds roughly 430,000 clones, with over 75% as singletons. The sequenced sample was PBMCs or T cells enriched from blood (not recorded which). The J gene is TRBJ2-7, the V gene TRBV7-8, with D possibly matching TRBD2 (5 bases). The receptor was isolated from a woman aged 35 to 49 with acute COVID-19. The CDR3 DNA is TGTGCCAGCAGCGACGGGATTTACTACGAGCAGTACTTC. Its translation: CASSDGIYYEQYF.